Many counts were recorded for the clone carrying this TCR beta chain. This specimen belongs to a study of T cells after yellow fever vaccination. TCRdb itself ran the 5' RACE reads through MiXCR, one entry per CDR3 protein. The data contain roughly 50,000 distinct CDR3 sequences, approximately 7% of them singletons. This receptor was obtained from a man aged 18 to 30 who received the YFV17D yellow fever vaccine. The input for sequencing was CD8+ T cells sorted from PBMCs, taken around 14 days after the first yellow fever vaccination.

The DNA for the CDR3 is TGCGCCAGCAGCTTGACAGGAGCTAACTATGGCTACACCTTC. It codes for CASSLTGANYGYTF. V and J are TRBV5-1 and TRBJ1-2, with D perhaps TRBD1 (5 bases). V was pared by 1 base and J by 0 bases, with 7 bases between. The CDR3 consists of 14 residues. Germline V gives CDR1 SGHRS, CDR2 YFSETQ.